Each of the 5 T cell receptor beta chains below was sequenced from the same sample in a study of T cells in Graves' hyperthyroidism and ophthalmopathy. TCR beta CDR3 regions were amplified from RNA transcripts. First-round RT-PCR targeting the TCR CDR3 was performed with the HTBI primer set. A single record per CDR3 protein comes from TCRdb applying MiXCR to the multiplex PCR reads. The sample carries 560,000 or so distinct CDR3 sequences, nearly 20% recorded once. Material for sequencing was blood. The receptors stem from a man aged 35 to 55 with Graves' ophthalmopathy.

Points on this clonotype: Relative to the germline gene, one junction end is altered; a read error may explain this. V usage is TRBV10-2 and J usage is TRBJ2-2, with D possibly TRBD1 on 6 matching bases. This CDR3 is built from 13 residues. The germline V gene has CDR1 WSHSY and CDR2 SAAADI. CDR3 residues: CASRGQNIGELFF. Here the CDR3 DNA reads TGCGCCAGCAGAGGACAGAACATCGGGGAGCTGTTTTTT.

The V gene is TRBV24-1, the J gene TRBJ2-1; D is uncertain. CDR1 KGHDR and CDR2 SFDVKD come from the germline V gene. Between the trimmed V and J ends, which lost 4 bases and 4 bases, there was a span of 13 bases. This CDR3 region has 15 residues. CDR3 amino acids: CATSDPKTNYNEQFF. As DNA, the CDR3 is TGTGCCACCAGTGACCCCAAGACAAATTACAATGAGCAGTTCTTC.

This sequence joins TRBV24-1 and TRBJ2-3; D gene uncertain. Deletions cut 7 bases from V and 3 bases from J, with 16 bases between. The CDR3 covers 15 residues. The V gene's germline CDR1 is KGHDR and CDR2 SFDVKD. The CDR3 DNA sequence: TGTGCCACCAGAGCCAGGTTGGGTTCGACAGATACGCAGTATTTT. Amino acids: CATRARLGSTDTQYF.

In this sample, this clonotype turned up a few times. V and J are TRBV3-1 and TRBJ1-2, with a weak D call TRBD1 (5 bases). The length of the CDR3 is 14 residues. V was cut by 3 bases and J by 7 bases, with 15 bases left in between. The germline V gene has CDR1 LGHDT and CDR2 YNNKEL (reference sequence). The chain's CDR3 is CASSQARRGFGYTF. Written as DNA, the CDR3 is TGTGCCAGCAGCCAGGCCCGTCGGGGGTTTGGCTACACCTTC. Full variable domain (missing parts from reference TRBV3-1 and TRBJ1-2): DTAVSQTPKYLVTQMGNDKSIKCEQNLGHDTMYWYKQDSKKFLKIMFSYNNKELIINETVPNRFSPKSPDKAHLNLHINSLELGDSAVYFCASSQARRGFGYTFGSGTRLTVV.

Many counts were recorded for this clonotype. V and J are TRBV5-1 and TRBJ2-1, with unresolved D. Per germline, CDR1 SGHRS and CDR2 YFSETQ. The CDR3 is 15 amino acids. Trimming removed 0 bases at V and 1 base at J, with 8 bases between. The CDR3 DNA reads as TGCGCCAGCAGCTTGGTCCCGGGTTCCTACAATGAGCAGTTCTTC. It is translated as CASSLVPGSYNEQFF. The whole variable domain, filled in from reference TRBV5-1 and TRBJ2-1, reads KAGVTQTPRYLIKTRGQQVTLSCSPISGHRSVSWYQQTPGQGLQFLFEYFSETQRNKGNFPGRFSGRQFSNSRSEMNVSTLELGDSALYLCASSLVPGSYNEQFFGPGTRLTVL.